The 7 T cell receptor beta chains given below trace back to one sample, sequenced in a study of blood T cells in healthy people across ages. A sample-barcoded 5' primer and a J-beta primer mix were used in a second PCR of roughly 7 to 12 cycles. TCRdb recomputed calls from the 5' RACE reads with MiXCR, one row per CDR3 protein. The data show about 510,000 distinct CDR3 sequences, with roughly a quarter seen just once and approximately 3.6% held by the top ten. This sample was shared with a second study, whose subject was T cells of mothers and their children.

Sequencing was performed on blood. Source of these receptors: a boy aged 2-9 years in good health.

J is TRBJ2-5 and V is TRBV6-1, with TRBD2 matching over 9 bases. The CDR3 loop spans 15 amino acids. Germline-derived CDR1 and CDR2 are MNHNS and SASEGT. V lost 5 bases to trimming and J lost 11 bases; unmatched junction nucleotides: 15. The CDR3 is CASSRPAGGPSEQYF. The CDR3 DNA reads TGTGCCAGCAGTCGTCCTGCGGGAGGGCCAAGTGAGCAGTACTTC.

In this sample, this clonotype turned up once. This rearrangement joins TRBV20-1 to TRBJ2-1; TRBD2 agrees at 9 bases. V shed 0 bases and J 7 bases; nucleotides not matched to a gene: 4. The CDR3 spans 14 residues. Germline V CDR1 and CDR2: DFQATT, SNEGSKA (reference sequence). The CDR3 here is CSAREGAGGNEQFF. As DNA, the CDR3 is TGCAGTGCTAGAGAGGGAGCGGGAGGTAATGAGCAGTTCTTC.

In DNA form, the CDR3 reads TGTGCCAGCAGCTTAGCGGAGGCAGGGCCCATGGAAGCTTTCTTT. Translation gives CASSLAEAGPMEAFF. V and J are TRBV7-9 and TRBJ1-1, with D perhaps TRBD1 (5 bases). The CDR3 covers 15 residues. With 0 bases removed from V and 8 bases from J, the gap between germline ends came to 16 bases. Germline V gives CDR1 SEHNR, CDR2 FQNEAQ (reference sequence). The full variable domain, in which reference TRBV7-9 and TRBJ1-1 provide the parts outside the CDR3, is DTGVSQNPRHKITKRGQNVTFRCDPISEHNRLYWYRQTLGQGPEFLTYFQNEAQLEKSRLLSDRFSAERPKGSFSTLEIQRTEQGDSAMYLCASSLAEAGPMEAFFGQGTRLTVV.

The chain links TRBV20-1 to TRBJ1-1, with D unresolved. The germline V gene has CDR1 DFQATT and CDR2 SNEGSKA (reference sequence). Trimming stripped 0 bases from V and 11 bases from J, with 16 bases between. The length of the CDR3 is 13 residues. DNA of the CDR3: TGCAGTGCTAGAGATCTGTCAGCCGGAGGGGCTTTCTTT. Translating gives CSARDLSAGGAFF.

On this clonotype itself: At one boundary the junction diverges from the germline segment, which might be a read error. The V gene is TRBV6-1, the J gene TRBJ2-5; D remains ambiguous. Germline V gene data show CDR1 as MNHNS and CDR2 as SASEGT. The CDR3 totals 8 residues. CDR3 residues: CASSTRHF. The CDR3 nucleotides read TGTGCCAGCAGTACAAGGCACTTC.

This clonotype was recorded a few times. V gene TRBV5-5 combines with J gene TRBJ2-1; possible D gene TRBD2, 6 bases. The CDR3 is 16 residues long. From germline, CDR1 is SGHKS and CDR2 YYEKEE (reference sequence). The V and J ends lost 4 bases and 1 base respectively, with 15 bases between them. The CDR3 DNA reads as TGTGCCAGCAGCCAACGGGGCCTAGCGTCCTACAATGAGCAGTTCTTC. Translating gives CASSQRGLASYNEQFF.

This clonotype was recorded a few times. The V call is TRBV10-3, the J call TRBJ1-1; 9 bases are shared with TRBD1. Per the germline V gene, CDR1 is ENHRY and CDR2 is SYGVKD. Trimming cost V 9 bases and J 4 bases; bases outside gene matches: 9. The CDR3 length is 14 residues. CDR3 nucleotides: TGTGCCATACAGGGGGCAAAGGGGAGCACTGAAGCTTTCTTT. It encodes CAIQGAKGSTEAFF.